These 2 T cell receptor beta chains came from one sample sequenced in a study of T cells in tumors after PD-1 blockade. Some clones are missing from TCRdb's copy, which holds only in-frame ones; the method was immunoSEQ multiplex PCR. Of 55,000 to 70,000 clones listed, around 77% are singletons. The starting material was PBMCs, obtained before anti-PD-1 treatment. Every receptor here comes from a human donor with basal cell carcinoma.

The rearrangement links TRBV19 to TRBJ2-7, with unresolved D. The V end was cut by 1 base, the J end by 3 bases, with 10 bases between. In germline, CDR1 is LNHDA, CDR2 SQIVND (reference sequence). This CDR3 is built from 14 residues. CDR3 coding DNA: TGTGCCAGTAGTATAGGAGACCGATTCTACGAGCAGTACTTC. This codes for CASSIGDRFYEQYF.

The V gene is TRBV6-5, the J gene TRBJ2-6; D is perhaps TRBD1 (5 bases). In germline, CDR1 is MNHEY, CDR2 SVGAGI. The CDR3 spans 15 residues. The germline V and J ends were trimmed by 6 bases and 2 bases, with 11 bases remaining between them. The CDR3, as DNA: TGTGCCAGCAGCCCCCCCAGGGCTGGGGCCAACGTCCTGACTTTC. It is translated as CASSPPRAGANVLTF.